These 25 T cell receptor beta chains were sequenced from one sample in a study of glioma-infiltrating T cells. Using RNA template, CDR3s of TCR alpha and beta were amplified with iRepertoire arm-PCR. TCRdb re-called the multiplex PCR reads with MiXCR, one entry per CDR3 protein. The repertoire includes more than 350,000 distinct CDR3 sequences, approximately 42% of them detected once, and around 12% sits in the top ten. Sequencing used glioma tissue, nonneoplastic brain tissue, or PBMCs (not recorded which). The source of these receptors is a human donor with low-grade glioma or glioblastoma, undergoing nonglioma brain surgery, or in good health (not recorded which).

The chain has TRBV5-4 and TRBJ2-5, with 12 bases that match TRBD2. V shed 0 bases, J shed 1 base, and the junction held 4 bases outside the gene matches. The CDR3 sequence is 17 residues long. CDR1 SGHNT and CDR2 YYREEE come from the germline V gene (reference sequence). CDR3 nucleotide sequence: TGTGCCAGCAGCTTGGGCGGGACTAGCGGGTTCCAAGAGACCCAGTACTTC. It is translated as CASSLGGTSGFQETQYF.

The chain carries TRBV6-4 and TRBJ2-1, with 7 positions matching TRBD1. In germline, CDR1 is MRHNA, CDR2 SNTAGT. Trimming cost V 7 bases and J 0 bases; bases outside gene matches: 12. The CDR3 sequence is 17 residues long. The CDR3 here is CASNSERRQGSYNEQFF. CDR3 sequence (DNA): TGTGCCAGCAACTCCGAAAGACGACAGGGCTCCTACAATGAGCAGTTCTTC.

This clonotype was found many times. V and J are TRBV28 and TRBJ1-2; no firm D call. CDR3 size: 12 residues. Germline V gene sequence: CDR1 MDHEN, CDR2 SYDVKM. Trimming cost V 10 bases and J 4 bases, with 13 bases left between them. The CDR3 protein is CATTRTLYGYTF. The CDR3 nucleotides read TGTGCCACCACGAGGACCCTCTATGGCTACACCTTC.

The chain combines TRBV19 with TRBJ2-1; D possibly corresponds to TRBD1 (6 bases). The CDR3 loop spans 13 amino acids. Looked up from germline, CDR1 is LNHDA and CDR2 is SQIVND (reference sequence). Trimming left V 3 bases short and J 6 bases short, with 9 bases between. CDR3 protein: CASSIQGGNEQFF. DNA of the CDR3: TGTGCCAGTAGTATTCAAGGGGGCAATGAGCAGTTCTTC.

In this sample, this clonotype turned up many times. The rearrangement links TRBV20-1 to TRBJ1-4; no firm D call. Germline V gene data show CDR1 as DFQATT and CDR2 as SNEGSKA (reference sequence). V was clipped by 3 bases and J by 0 bases, with 5 bases between them. The CDR3 runs to 13 residues. CDR3 in DNA: TGCAGTGCTAGGAGGGCAACTAATGAAAAACTGTTTTTT. Encoded protein: CSARRATNEKLFF.

This clonotype has just a few counts. The chain is built from TRBV4-1 and TRBJ2-5; 11 bases match TRBD2. V was clipped by 3 bases and J by 4 bases; unmatched bases: 16. The CDR3 is 19 amino acids. The germline V gene encodes CDR1 MGHRA and CDR2 YSYEKL. Here the CDR3 DNA reads TGCGCCAGCAGCCAGAGGGGCGCTAGCGGGAGGTTCGGAGGAGAGACCCAGTACTTC. Amino acids: CASSQRGASGRFGGETQYF.

The J gene is TRBJ2-1, the V gene TRBV6-1; 7 nucleotides match TRBD1. CDR3 length: 14 residues. Losses at the gene ends were 6 bases for V and 4 bases for J; bases not matched to a gene: 6. CDR1 and CDR2 (germline): MNHNS, SASEGT. DNA of the CDR3: TGTGCCAGCAGACGGGACAGTCCATACAATGAGCAGTTCTTC. It is translated as CASRRDSPYNEQFF.

This chain uses TRBV4-3 with TRBJ2-7, with 9 bases fitting TRBD1. V shed 3 bases, J shed 6 bases, and the junction held 12 bases outside the gene matches. Germline-derived CDR1 and CDR2 are LGHNA and YSLEER. The CDR3 loop spans 16 amino acids. Written as DNA, the CDR3 is TGCGCCAGCAGCCAGGACAGGGGCGGGGGTCGAATCGAGCAGTACTTC. This translates into CASSQDRGGGRIEQYF.

This chain joins TRBV2 and TRBJ2-2; TRBD1 is a possible D gene (6 bases). Germline V gene data show CDR1 as SNHLY and CDR2 as FYNNEI. CDR3 length: 17 amino acids. V was shortened by 8 bases and J by 2 bases, with 21 bases between the two germline ends. This chain's CDR3 is CASLNPRGQSNTGELFF. The CDR3, as DNA: TGTGCCAGCCTTAACCCCCGTGGACAGAGCAACACCGGGGAGCTGTTTTTT.

This clonotype was seen a single time. Here the CDR3 omits its conserved ending phenylalanine or tryptophan, so a read error is the likely source. This chain uses TRBV27 with TRBJ2-7; tentative D call: TRBD1 (5 bases). The closer fit of TRBJ2-1 to the DNA end suggests the J call may be wrong. The germline gives CDR1 MNHEY, CDR2 SMNVEV (reference sequence). The CDR3 runs 16 residues. The CDR3 region is CASSLAGFGSYNEQFS. The CDR3 region has the DNA TGTGCCAGCAGTTTAGCAGGGTTCGGCTCCTACAATGAGCAGTTCTCC.

Comments on this clonotype: This may arise from a read error, as a much more abundant clone is one base away. The chain combines TRBV27 with TRBJ2-1; D is unclear. The V end was cut by 6 bases, the J end by 2 bases, with 17 bases between. The CDR3 contains 16 residues. Looked up from germline, CDR1 is MNHEY and CDR2 is SMNVEV (reference sequence). CDR3 DNA: TGTGCCAGCAGACCTAGGTCAGACCTCGCCTACAATGAGCAGTTCTTC. This translates into CASRPRSDLAYNEQFF.

The V gene is TRBV4-2, the J gene TRBJ2-5; 7 bases are shared with TRBD2. This CDR3 contains 16 residues. Germline values: CDR1 LGHNA, CDR2 YNFKEQ. With V trimmed by 0 bases and J by 2 bases, 6 bases remained unmatched. In DNA, the CDR3 is TGTGCCAGCAGCCAAGAGGGGGGGACTCTTCAAGAGACCCAGTACTTC. Translation: CASSQEGGTLQETQYF.

Notes on this clonotype: Being one base from a much bigger clone, this may be a read error. V usage is TRBV6-2 or TRBV6-3 and J usage is TRBJ2-3; 7 positions match TRBD1. The V segment lost 5 bases and the J segment 0 bases; nucleotides outside the gene matches: 8. Germline-derived CDR1 and CDR2 are MNHEY and SVGEGT. The length of the CDR3 is 16 residues. In DNA, the CDR3 is TGTGCCAGCAGTCCGTCTGGGACAGCTAGCACAGATACGCAGTATTTT. Translated: CASSPSGTASTDTQYF.

In its sample, this clonotype was seen many times. This sequence joins TRBV27 and TRBJ1-5, with D uncertain. V was clipped by 3 bases and J by 7 bases, with 7 bases between them. Germline lookup yields CDR1 MNHEY and CDR2 SMNVEV (reference sequence). The CDR3 consists of 12 residues. The CDR3 reads CASSFYKQPQHF. CDR3 nucleotide sequence: TGTGCCAGCAGTTTTTACAAGCAGCCCCAGCATTTT.

The J gene is TRBJ2-1, the V gene TRBV29-1; weak D call: TRBD2 (7 bases). Between the trimmed V and J ends, which lost 7 bases and 5 bases, there was a span of 21 bases. This CDR3 has 15 amino acids. CDR1 and CDR2 (germline): SQVTM, ANQGSEA. The CDR3 is CSAIGGGSGDNEQFF. The CDR3 DNA reads TGCAGCGCTATAGGGGGGGGATCCGGGGACAATGAGCAGTTCTTC.

This clonotype was observed a handful of times. This rearrangement joins TRBV7-3 to TRBJ1-1; maybe TRBD1 (5 bases). V lost 2 bases and J 1 base, leaving 11 bases between the germline ends. The CDR3 has 15 residues. Germline V gives CDR1 SGHTA, CDR2 FQGTGA. The CDR3 loop reads CASSLGSGANTEAFF. The CDR3 DNA reads as TGTGCCAGCAGCTTAGGTTCCGGGGCGAACACTGAAGCTTTCTTT.

This clonotype came up once. The rearrangement links TRBV7-9 to TRBJ1-2; TRBD1 is a possible D gene (5 bases). CDR1 is SEHNR, CDR2 FQNEAQ, per germline (reference sequence). V dropped 1 base and J dropped 7 bases, with 16 bases sitting between them. The CDR3 covers 15 residues. The CDR3 region is CASSLGGQASGGYTF. The CDR3 region has the DNA TGTGCCAGCAGCTTAGGGGGCCAGGCCTCAGGTGGCTACACCTTC.

On this clonotype: Germline is not matched at one junction end, which may reflect a read error. This chain connects TRBV3-1 to TRBJ2-3; D not certain. Per germline, CDR1 LGHDT and CDR2 YNNKEL (reference sequence). The CDR3 has 11 amino acids. CDR3 loop: CTSRIADTQYF. For the CDR3, the DNA is TGTACCAGCCGCATTGCAGATACGCAGTATTTT.

Ten or more counts support this clonotype. This chain joins TRBV4-3 and TRBJ2-7; 9 bases fit TRBD2. The V gene's germline CDR1 is LGHNA and CDR2 YSLEER. V trimming: 1 base; J trimming: 2 bases; junction bases outside the gene matches: 3. CDR3 size: 15 residues. CDR3 nucleotide sequence: TGCGCCAGCAGCCAAGGACTAGCGGAGACCTACGAGCAGTACTTC. It specifies CASSQGLAETYEQYF.

This clonotype was seen only a few times. This chain joins TRBV7-2 and TRBJ2-3; D may be TRBD1 (6 bases). The CDR3 is made up of 14 amino acids. V was cut by 2 bases and J by 3 bases, with 9 bases left in between. Germline CDR1 is SGHTA and CDR2 is FQGNSA. Here the CDR3 reads CASSLNRVTDTQYF. The CDR3 DNA reads as TGTGCCAGCAGCTTAAACAGGGTTACAGATACGCAGTATTTT. The full variable domain, in which reference TRBV7-2 and TRBJ2-3 provide the parts outside the CDR3, is GAGVSQSPSNKVTEKGKDVELRCDPISGHTALYWYRQSLGQGLEFLIYFQGNSAPDKSGLPSDRFSAERTGGSVSTLTIQRTQQEDSAVYLCASSLNRVTDTQYFGPGTRLTVL.

This clonotype has at least ten counts. This rearrangement joins TRBV28 to TRBJ2-7; maybe TRBD2 (5 bases). Looked up from germline, CDR1 is MDHEN and CDR2 is SYDVKM. V was clipped by 3 bases and J by 4 bases, with 7 bases between them. The CDR3 contains 12 residues. The CDR3 sequence is CASSFRLYEQYF. The CDR3 DNA follows: TGTGCCAGCAGTTTCAGACTATACGAGCAGTACTTC.

The V gene is TRBV3-1, the J gene TRBJ1-1, with D possibly TRBD1 on 6 matching bases. With 3 bases removed from V and 10 bases from J, the gap between germline ends came to 15 bases. The CDR3 runs to 13 residues. Germline CDR1 LGHDT, CDR2 YNNKEL (reference sequence). Here the CDR3 DNA reads TGTGCCAGCAGCCATCGACGGGGGCCCGGAGCTTTCTTT. Protein product: CASSHRRGPGAFF.

For this clonotype: One junction end does not reproduce the germline sequence, and a read error may be involved. The chain combines TRBV28 with TRBJ2-1; a weak D match, TRBD1 (5 bases). The CDR3 has 15 amino acids. CDR1 MDHEN and CDR2 SYDVKM come from the germline V gene. Here the CDR3 reads CASSQLRAEDNEQIF. CDR3 DNA: TGTGCCAGCAGCCAGCTCCGGGCCGAGGACAATGAGCAGATCTTC.

V is TRBV28 and J is TRBJ1-5; tentative D call: TRBD1 (5 bases). The CDR3 sequence is 12 residues long. Germline CDR1 reads MDHEN; CDR2 reads SYDVKM. With 7 bases removed from V and 11 bases from J, the gap between germline ends came to 15 bases. The DNA of the CDR3 is TGTGCCAGCACCTTGGGGGAAAGTGCCCAGCATTTT. Its translation is CASTLGESAQHF.

In its sample, this clonotype was seen a few times. The genes are TRBV29-1 and TRBJ1-1, with 8 bases aligning to TRBD1. From germline, CDR1 is SQVTM and CDR2 ANQGSEA. V lost 6 bases to trimming and J lost 10 bases; unmatched junction nucleotides: 10. This CDR3 comprises 12 residues. This CDR3 reads CSVVGQGDGAFF. For the CDR3, the DNA is TGCAGCGTCGTCGGACAGGGTGATGGAGCTTTCTTT. Filled out from reference TRBV29-1 and TRBJ1-1, the complete variable domain reads SAVISQKPSRDICQRGTSLTIQCQVDSQVTMMFWYRQQPGQSLTLIATANQGSEATYESGFVIDKFPISRPNLTFSTLTVSNMSPEDSSIYLCSVVGQGDGAFFGQGTRLTVV.